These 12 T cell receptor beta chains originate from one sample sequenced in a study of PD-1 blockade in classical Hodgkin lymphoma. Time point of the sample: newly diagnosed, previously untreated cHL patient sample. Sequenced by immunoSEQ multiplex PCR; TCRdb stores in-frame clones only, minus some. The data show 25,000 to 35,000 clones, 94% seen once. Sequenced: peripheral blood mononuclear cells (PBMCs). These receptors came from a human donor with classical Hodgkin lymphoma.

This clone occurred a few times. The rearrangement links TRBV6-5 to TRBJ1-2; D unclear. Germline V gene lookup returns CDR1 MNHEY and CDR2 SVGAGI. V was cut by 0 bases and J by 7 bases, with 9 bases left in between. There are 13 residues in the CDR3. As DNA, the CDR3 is TGTGCCAGCAGTTACTCGGCACACGGTGGCTACACCTTC. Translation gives CASSYSAHGGYTF.

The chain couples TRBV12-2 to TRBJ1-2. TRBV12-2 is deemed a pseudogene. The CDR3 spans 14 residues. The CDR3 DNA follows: TGTGCAAGTCGCTTAGTGGCGCCGCGCTATGGCTACACCTTC. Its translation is CASRLVAPRYGYTF.

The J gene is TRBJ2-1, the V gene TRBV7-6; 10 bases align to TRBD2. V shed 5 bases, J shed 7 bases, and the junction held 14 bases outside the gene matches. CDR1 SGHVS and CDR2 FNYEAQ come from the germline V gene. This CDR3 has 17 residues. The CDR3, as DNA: TGTGCCAGCAGCCGCCCCAGCCTAGCGGGAGAGGGGAATGAGCAGTTCTTC. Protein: CASSRPSLAGEGNEQFF.

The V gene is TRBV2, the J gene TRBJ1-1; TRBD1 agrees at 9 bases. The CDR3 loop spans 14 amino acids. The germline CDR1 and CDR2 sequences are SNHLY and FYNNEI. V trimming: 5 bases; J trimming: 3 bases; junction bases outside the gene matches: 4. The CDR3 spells CASSWTGEYTEAFF. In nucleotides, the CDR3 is TGTGCCAGCAGTTGGACAGGGGAGTACACTGAAGCTTTCTTT.

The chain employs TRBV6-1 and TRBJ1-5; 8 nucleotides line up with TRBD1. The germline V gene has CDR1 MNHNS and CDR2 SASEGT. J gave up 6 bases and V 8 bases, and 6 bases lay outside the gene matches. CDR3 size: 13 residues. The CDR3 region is CASEQGVGQPQHF. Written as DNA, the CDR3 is TGTGCCAGCGAACAGGGGGTCGGTCAGCCCCAGCATTTT.

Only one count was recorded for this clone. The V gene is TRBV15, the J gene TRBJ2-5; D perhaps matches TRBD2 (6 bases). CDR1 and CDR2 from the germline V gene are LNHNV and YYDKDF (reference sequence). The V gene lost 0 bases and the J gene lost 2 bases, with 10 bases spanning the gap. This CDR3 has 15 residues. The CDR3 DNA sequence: TGTGCCACCAGCAGAGATGGAGGGGAACAAGAGACCCAGTACTTC. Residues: CATSRDGGEQETQYF.

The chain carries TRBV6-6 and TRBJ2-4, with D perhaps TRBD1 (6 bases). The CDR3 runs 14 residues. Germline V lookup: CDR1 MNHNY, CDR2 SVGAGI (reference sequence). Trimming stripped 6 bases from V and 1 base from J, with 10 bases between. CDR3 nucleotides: TGTGCCAGCAGAGAGGGGGTCGCCAAAAACATTCAGTACTTC. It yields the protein CASREGVAKNIQYF.

DNA of the CDR3: TGTGCCAGCAGCTCCAGGGGGGCGGGGGAGTACAATGAGCAGTTCTTC. As protein: CASSSRGAGEYNEQFF. V is TRBV7-6 and J is TRBJ2-1, with D possibly being TRBD1 or TRBD2 (7 bases each). The CDR3 consists of 16 residues. Germline V gene sequence: CDR1 SGHVS, CDR2 FNYEAQ. Trimming stripped 4 bases from V and 4 bases from J, with 17 bases between. The whole variable domain, remainder taken from reference TRBV7-6 and TRBJ2-1, is GAGVSQSPRYKVTKRGQDVALRCDPISGHVSLYWYRQALGQGPEFLTYFNYEAQQDKSGLPNDRFSAERPEGSISTLTIQRTEQRDSAMYRCASSSRGAGEYNEQFFGPGTRLTVL.

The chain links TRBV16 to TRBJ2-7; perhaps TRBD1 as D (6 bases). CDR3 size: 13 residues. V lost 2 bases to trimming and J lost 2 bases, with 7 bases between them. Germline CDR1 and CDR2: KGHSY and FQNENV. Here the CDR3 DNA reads TGTGCCAGCAGCCAACACAGGGCCTACGAGCAGTACTTC. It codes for CASSQHRAYEQYF.

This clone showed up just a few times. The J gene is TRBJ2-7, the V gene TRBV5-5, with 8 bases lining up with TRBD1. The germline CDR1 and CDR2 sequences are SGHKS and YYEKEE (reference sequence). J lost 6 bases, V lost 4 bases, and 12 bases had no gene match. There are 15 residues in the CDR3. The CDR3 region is CASSPTRGRSREQYF. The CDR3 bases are TGTGCCAGCAGCCCGACCAGGGGGCGCTCCCGCGAGCAGTACTTC.

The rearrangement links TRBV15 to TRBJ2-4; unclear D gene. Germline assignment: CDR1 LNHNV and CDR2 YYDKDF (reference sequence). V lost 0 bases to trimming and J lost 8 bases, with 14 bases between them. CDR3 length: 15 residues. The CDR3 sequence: CATSRDKGFVDIQYF. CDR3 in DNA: TGTGCCACCAGCAGAGACAAGGGATTTGTAGACATTCAGTACTTC.

Here the CDR3 reads CASSEWTAHYEQYF. The CDR3 DNA reads as TGTGCCAGCAGTGAATGGACAGCACACTACGAGCAGTACTTC. V gene TRBV2 combines with J gene TRBJ2-7, with TRBD1 as a possible D gene (6 bases). V lost 2 bases and J 3 bases, leaving 11 bases between the germline ends. Looked up from germline, CDR1 is SNHLY and CDR2 is FYNNEI. The CDR3 spans 14 residues.